This T cell receptor beta chain was obtained from a study of blood T cell repertoires in COVID-19. Looking at the study overall: T cells, B-cell-depleted T cells, or PBMCs supplied cDNA or gDNA.

In germline, CDR1 is SEHNR, CDR2 FQNEAQ (reference sequence). The CDR3 is 14 residues long. The V and J ends lost 2 bases and 5 bases respectively, with 12 bases between them. The Seattle patients joined while their infection was active and were tracked longitudinally afterward. Produced via immunoSEQ multiplex PCR; TCRdb's table is partial and in-frame only. Among roughly 350,000 clones listed, about nine tenths were seen once. Sequencing input: peripheral blood. The TCR was taken from a woman in her seventies with COVID-19, enrolled during active disease. The chain links TRBV7-9 to TRBJ2-5; D is undetermined. CDR3 in amino acids: CASSLSGSRETQYF. Written as DNA, the CDR3 is TGTGCCAGCAGCTTAAGTGGTAGCCGGGAGACCCAGTACTTC.